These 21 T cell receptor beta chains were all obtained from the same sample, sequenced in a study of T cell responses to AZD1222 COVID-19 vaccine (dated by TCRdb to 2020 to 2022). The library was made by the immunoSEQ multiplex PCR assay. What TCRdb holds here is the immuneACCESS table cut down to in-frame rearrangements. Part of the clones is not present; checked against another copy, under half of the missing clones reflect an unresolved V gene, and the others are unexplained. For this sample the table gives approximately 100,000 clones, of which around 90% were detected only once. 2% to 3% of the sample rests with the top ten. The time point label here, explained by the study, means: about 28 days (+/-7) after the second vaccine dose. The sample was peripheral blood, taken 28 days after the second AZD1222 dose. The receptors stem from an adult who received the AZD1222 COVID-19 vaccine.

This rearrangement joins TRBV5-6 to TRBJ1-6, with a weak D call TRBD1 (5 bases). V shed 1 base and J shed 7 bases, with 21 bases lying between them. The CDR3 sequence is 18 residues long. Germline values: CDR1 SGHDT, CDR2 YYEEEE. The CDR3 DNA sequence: TGTGCCAGCAGCTTGTCAGGGTTTACCCCCCTGCAGAATTCACCCCTCCACTTT. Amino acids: CASSLSGFTPLQNSPLHF.

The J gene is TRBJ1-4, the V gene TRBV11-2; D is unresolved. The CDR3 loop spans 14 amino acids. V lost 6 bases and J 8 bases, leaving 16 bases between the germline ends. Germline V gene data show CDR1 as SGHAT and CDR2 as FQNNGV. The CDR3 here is CASSPWREGEKLFF. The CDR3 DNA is TGTGCCAGCAGTCCCTGGCGGGAAGGCGAAAAACTGTTTTTT.

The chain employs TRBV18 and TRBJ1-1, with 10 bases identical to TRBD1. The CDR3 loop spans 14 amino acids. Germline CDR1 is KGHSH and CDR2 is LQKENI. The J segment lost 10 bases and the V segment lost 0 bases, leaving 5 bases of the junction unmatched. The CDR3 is CASSPPIRQGAAFF. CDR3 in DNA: TGTGCCAGCTCACCACCGATTCGACAGGGGGCAGCTTTCTTT.

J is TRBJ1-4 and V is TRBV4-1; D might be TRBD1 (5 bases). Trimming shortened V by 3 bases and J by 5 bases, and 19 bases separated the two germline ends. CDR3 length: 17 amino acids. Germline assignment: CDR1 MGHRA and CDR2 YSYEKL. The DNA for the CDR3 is TGCGCCAGCAGCCACTCACGGGGTTGGGGGTGGAATGAAAAACTGTTTTTT. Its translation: CASSHSRGWGWNEKLFF.

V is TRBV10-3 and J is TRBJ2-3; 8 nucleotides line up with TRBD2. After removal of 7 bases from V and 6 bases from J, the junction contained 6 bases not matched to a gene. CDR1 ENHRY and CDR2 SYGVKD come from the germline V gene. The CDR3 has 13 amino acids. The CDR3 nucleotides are TGTGCCATCAACGGGAGGGCCGAGGATACGCAGTATTTT. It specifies CAINGRAEDTQYF.

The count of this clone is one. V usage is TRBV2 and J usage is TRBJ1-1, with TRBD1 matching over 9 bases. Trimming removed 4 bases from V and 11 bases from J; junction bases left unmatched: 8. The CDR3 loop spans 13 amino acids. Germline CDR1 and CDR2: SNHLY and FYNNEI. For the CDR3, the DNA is TGTGCCAGCAGTGTAGTGGACAGGGGACGGGCTTTCTTT. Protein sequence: CASSVVDRGRAFF.

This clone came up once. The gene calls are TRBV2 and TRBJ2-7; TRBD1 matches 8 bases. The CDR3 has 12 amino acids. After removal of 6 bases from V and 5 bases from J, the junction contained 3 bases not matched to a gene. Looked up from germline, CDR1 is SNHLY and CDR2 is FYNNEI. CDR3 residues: CASRPQGDEQYF. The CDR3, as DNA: TGTGCCAGCAGACCACAGGGGGACGAGCAGTACTTC.

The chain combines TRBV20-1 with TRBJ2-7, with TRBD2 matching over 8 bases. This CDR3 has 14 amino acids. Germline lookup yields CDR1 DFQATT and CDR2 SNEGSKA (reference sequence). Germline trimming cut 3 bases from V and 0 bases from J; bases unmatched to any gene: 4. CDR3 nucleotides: TGCAGTGCTAGTAGGACTAGCTACTCCTACGAGCAGTACTTC. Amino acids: CSASRTSYSYEQYF.

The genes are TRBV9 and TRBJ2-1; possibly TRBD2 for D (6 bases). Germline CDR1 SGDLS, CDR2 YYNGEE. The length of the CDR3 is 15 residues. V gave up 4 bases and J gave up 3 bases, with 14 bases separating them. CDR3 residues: CASSPGAGLYNEQFF. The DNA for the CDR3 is TGTGCCAGCAGCCCTGGGGCGGGACTCTACAATGAGCAGTTCTTC.

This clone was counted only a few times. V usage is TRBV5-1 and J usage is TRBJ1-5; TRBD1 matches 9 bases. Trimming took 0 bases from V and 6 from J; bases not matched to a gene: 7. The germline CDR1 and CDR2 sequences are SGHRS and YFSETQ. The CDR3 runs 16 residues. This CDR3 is CASSLGGQGLAQPQHF. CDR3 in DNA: TGCGCCAGCAGCTTGGGGGGACAGGGTCTGGCTCAGCCCCAGCATTTT.

DNA for the CDR3: TGTGCCACCAGTGACCCAGACAGGGGCGTTAGCACAGATACGCAGTATTTT. The encoded protein is CATSDPDRGVSTDTQYF. The V and J genes are TRBV24-1 and TRBJ2-3; 8 nucleotides agree with TRBD1. Germline V CDR1 and CDR2: KGHDR, SFDVKD. J lost 0 bases, V lost 4 bases, and 8 bases had no gene match. This CDR3 spans 17 amino acids.

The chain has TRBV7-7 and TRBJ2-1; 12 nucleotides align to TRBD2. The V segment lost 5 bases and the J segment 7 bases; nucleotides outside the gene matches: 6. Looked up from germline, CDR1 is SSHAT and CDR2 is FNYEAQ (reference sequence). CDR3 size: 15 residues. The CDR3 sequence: CASSRLAGVGNEQFF. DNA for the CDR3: TGTGCCAGCAGCCGACTAGCGGGAGTGGGTAATGAGCAGTTCTTC.

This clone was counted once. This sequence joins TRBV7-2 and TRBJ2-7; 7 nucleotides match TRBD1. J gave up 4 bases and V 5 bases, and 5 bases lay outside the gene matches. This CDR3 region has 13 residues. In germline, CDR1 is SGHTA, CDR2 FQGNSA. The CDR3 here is CASSRDSSYEQYF. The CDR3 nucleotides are TGTGCCAGCAGCCGGGACAGTTCATACGAGCAGTACTTC.

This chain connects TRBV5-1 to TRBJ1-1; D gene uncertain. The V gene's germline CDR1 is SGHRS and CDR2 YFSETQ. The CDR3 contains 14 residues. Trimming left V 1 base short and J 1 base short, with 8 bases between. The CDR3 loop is CASSLSSSNTEAFF. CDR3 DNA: TGCGCCAGCAGCTTGAGCAGCTCGAACACTGAAGCTTTCTTT.

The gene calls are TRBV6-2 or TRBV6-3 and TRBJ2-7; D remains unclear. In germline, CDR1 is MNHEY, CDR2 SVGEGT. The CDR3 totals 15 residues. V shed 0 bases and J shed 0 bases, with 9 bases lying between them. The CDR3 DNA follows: TGTGCCAGCAGTTACTCCGCGCAGTTCTCCTACGAGCAGTACTTC. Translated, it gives CASSYSAQFSYEQYF.

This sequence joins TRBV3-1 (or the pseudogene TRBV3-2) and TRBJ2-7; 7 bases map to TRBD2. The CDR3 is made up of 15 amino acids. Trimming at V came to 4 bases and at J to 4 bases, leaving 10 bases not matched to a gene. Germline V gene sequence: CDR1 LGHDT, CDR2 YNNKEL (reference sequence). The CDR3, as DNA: TGTGCCAGCAGCCCGTTTTCGGGAGGAGTTTACGAGCAGTACTTC. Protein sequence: CASSPFSGGVYEQYF.

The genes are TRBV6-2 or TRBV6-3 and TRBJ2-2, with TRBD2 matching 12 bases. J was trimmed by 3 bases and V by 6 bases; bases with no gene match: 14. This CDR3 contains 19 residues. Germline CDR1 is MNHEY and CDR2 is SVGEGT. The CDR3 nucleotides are TGTGCCAGCAGCGTGCGAGGACTAGCGGGAAACGTAGACACCGGGGAGCTGTTTTTT. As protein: CASSVRGLAGNVDTGELFF.

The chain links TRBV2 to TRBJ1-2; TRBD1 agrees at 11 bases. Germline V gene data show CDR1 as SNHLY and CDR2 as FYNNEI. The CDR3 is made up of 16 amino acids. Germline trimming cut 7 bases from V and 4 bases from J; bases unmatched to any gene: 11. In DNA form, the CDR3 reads TGTGCCAGCAAGCAGGACAGGGGGCGAGAGAGCTATGGCTACACCTTC. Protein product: CASKQDRGRESYGYTF.

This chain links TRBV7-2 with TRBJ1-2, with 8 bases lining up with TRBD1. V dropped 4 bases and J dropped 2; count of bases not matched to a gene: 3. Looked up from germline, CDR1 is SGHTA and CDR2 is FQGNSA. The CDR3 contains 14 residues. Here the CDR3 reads CASSYRTGNYGYTF. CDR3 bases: TGTGCCAGCAGCTACCGGACAGGGAACTATGGCTACACCTTC.

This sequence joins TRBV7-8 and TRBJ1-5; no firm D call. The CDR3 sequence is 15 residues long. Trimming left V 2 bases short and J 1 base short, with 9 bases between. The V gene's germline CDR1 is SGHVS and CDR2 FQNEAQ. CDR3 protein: CASSLWVGSNQPQHF. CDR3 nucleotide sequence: TGTGCCAGCAGCTTATGGGTCGGCAGCAATCAGCCCCAGCATTTT.

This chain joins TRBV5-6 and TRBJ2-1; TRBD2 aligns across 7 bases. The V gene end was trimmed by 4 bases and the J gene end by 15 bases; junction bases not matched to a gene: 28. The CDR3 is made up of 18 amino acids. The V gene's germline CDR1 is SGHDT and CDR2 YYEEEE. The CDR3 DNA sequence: TGTGCCAGCAGCGCGAGGGCGCGGGGGAGGGCTATACCCCAATTGTGGTTCTTC. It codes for CASSARARGRAIPQLWFF. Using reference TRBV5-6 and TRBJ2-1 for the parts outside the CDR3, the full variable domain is DAGVTQSPTHLIKTRGQQVTLRCSPKSGHDTVSWYQQALGQGPQFIFQYYEEEERQRGNFPDRFSGHQFPNYSSELNVNALLLGDSALYLCASSARARGRAIPQLWFFGPGTRLTVL.